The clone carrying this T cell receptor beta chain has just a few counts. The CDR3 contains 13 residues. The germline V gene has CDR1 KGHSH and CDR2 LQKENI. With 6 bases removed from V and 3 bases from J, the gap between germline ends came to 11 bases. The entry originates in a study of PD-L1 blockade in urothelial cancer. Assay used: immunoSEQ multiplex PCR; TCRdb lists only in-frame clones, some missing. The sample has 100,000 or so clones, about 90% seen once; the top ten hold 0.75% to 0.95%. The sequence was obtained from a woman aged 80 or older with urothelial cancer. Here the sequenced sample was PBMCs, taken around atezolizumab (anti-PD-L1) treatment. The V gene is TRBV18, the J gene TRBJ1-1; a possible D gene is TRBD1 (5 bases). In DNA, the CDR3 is TGTGCCAGCTCCCTTGGGGGGGACACTGAAGCTTTCTTT. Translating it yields CASSLGGDTEAFF.